The TCR beta chain under discussion was sequenced for a study of blood T cells in healthy people across ages. Primed by a sample-barcoded 5' primer and a J-beta primer mix, a second PCR proceeded for 7 to 11 cycles. Each sample provided no less than 2.5 million CDR3-containing paired-end reads. TCRdb re-called the 5' RACE reads with MiXCR, one entry per CDR3 protein. Of more than 1,000,000 distinct CDR3 sequences in the sample, 25% were seen once. Germline V gene sequence: CDR1 SQVTM, CDR2 ANQGSEA. Trimming pared 4 bases from V and 4 bases from J, leaving 13 bases between. The CDR3 has 13 residues. Whole-study findings and limits: A roughly linear fall in TCR beta diversity per million T cells was seen with increasing age. Bulk PBMC profiling left naive and antigen-experienced comparisons inconclusive.

About this clonotype itself: Its specificity is unknown.

The same data also went into a second study, on T cells of mothers and their children.

The chain couples TRBV29-1 to TRBJ2-5; D is possibly TRBD1 (6 bases). The clonotype was recovered from a girl between 2 and 10 years old in good health. Sequenced input: blood. The CDR3: CSVVGGRGETQYF. DNA of the CDR3: TGCAGCGTTGTAGGGGGTCGTGGAGAGACCCAGTACTTC.